This T cell receptor (beta chain) was identified during a study of blood T cell repertoires in COVID-19. For the study at large: There were acute and convalescent COVID-19 samples, and they came from the United States, Italy and Spain.

TCRdb keeps only in-frame clones here, not all; method: immunoSEQ multiplex PCR. The repertoire holds some 330,000 clones, with approximately 88% as singletons. Trimming took 0 bases from V and 4 from J; bases not matched to a gene: 4. Germline lookup yields CDR1 SGHKS and CDR2 YYEKEE (reference sequence). The CDR3 length is 15 residues. The age range of participants was 18 to 89 years, with residence in about two dozen US areas. Cohorts were assigned according to the clinical history that participants reported. The sequenced sample was PBMCs or T cells enriched from blood (not recorded which). The V and J genes are TRBV5-5 and TRBJ1-5; 7 bases agree with TRBD1. The clonotype originates from a man aged 25-45 years who had recovered from COVID-19. CDR3 protein: CASSLGTGVNQPQHF. The CDR3 region has the DNA TGTGCCAGCAGCTTGGGCACAGGGGTGAATCAGCCCCAGCATTTT. The full variable domain, with the rest looked up from reference TRBV5-5 and TRBJ1-5, is DAGVTQSPTHLIKTRGQQVTLRCSPISGHKSVSWYQQVLGQGPQFIFQYYEKEERGRGNFPDRFSARQFPNYSSELNVNALLLGDSALYLCASSLGTGVNQPQHFGDGTRLSIL.